This T cell receptor beta chain was captured by sequencing in a study of blood T cells in healthy people across ages. With a J-beta primer mix and a sample-barcoded 5' primer, a second PCR ran 7 to 11 cycles. Tags on each cDNA molecule came from a template-switch adaptor with 12 random nucleotides. Every sample gave at least 3 million paired-end reads containing CDR3. Via MiXCR, TCRdb re-called the 5' RACE reads, giving one row per CDR3 protein. The table records about 1.8 million distinct CDR3 sequences, about 50% of them present only once. In the case of this clonotype: Its antigen is as yet unknown. One junction end disagrees with the germline gene, perhaps due to a read error.

The germline V gene encodes CDR1 ENHRY and CDR2 SYGVKD. The CDR3 extends over 17 amino acids. Overall study findings and caveats: It was found that TCR beta diversity correlated strongly with the percentage of naive T cells. Without sorted subsets, naive and antigen-experienced compartments could not be conclusively compared.

The sample comprised blood. This TCR derives from a woman aged 40 to 49 in good health. The chain combines TRBV10-3 with TRBJ2-7; 13 bases are shared with TRBD2. The CDR3 loop is CAVSFDGLAGVSYEQYF. For the CDR3, the DNA is TGTGCCGTCAGCTTCGATGGACTAGCGGGGGTCTCCTACGAGCAGTACTTC.